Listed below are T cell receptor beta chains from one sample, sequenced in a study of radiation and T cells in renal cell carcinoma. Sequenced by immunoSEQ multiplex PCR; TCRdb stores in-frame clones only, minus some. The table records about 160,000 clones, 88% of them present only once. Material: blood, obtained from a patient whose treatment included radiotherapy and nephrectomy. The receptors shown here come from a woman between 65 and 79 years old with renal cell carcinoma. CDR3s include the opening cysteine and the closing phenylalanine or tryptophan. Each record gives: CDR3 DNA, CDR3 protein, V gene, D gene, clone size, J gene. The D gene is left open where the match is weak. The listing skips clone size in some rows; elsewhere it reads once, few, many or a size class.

DNA: TGTGCCAGCAGTTCGGGACAGGGTAAAAGGGTGAGAGGCTACACCTTC; CDR3: CASSSGQGKRVRGYTF; V: TRBV27; D: TRBD1; size: -; J: TRBJ1-2
DNA: TGCGCCAGCAGCCAAGAGGGACTAGCGGGGGGTCATGAGCAGTTCTTC; CDR3: CASSQEGLAGGHEQFF; V: TRBV4-1; D: TRBD2; size: -; J: TRBJ2-1
DNA: TGTGCCAGCAGCTTAGAGCGGGACAGGGGGCCCACTGAAGCTTTCTTT; CDR3: CASSLERDRGPTEAFF; V: TRBV11-2; D: TRBD1; size: once; J: TRBJ1-1
DNA: TGTGCCAGCAGCTTGATCAGAGGCACTGAAGCTTTCTTT; CDR3: CASSLIRGTEAFF; V: TRBV7-8; D: -; size: few; J: TRBJ1-1
DNA: TGTGCCAGCGGCTTGGAGGGCAATCAGCCCCAGCATTTT; CDR3: CASGLEGNQPQHF; V: TRBV6-1; D: -; size: -; J: TRBJ1-5
DNA: TGTGCCAGCAGCACGACTCGATACACCGGGGAGCTGTTTTTT; CDR3: CASSTTRYTGELFF; V: TRBV27; D: -; size: -; J: TRBJ2-2
DNA: TGTGCCTGGGGGAGTGAGCGCACTGAAGCTTTCTTT; CDR3: CAWGSERTEAFF; V: TRBV30; D: -; size: -; J: TRBJ1-1
DNA: TGTGCCAGCAGCGTAGGGACTAGCGGGGGCCACGAGCAGTACTTC; CDR3: CASSVGTSGGHEQYF; V: TRBV9; D: TRBD2; size: -; J: TRBJ2-7
DNA: TGTGCCAGCAGCTTAGGACTCGGGGGTAACACTGAAGCTTTCTTT; CDR3: CASSLGLGGNTEAFF; V: TRBV13; D: -; size: -; J: TRBJ1-1
DNA: TGCGCCAGCAGCCAATCCAGGGGGAGCTCCTACGAGCAGTACTTC; CDR3: CASSQSRGSSYEQYF; V: TRBV4-3; D: TRBD1; size: -; J: TRBJ2-7